This T cell receptor beta chain was identified during a study of radiotherapy plus CTLA-4 blockade in lung cancer. The overall study: Across the patients, objective responses occurred in 15% to 20%, and disease control in roughly 30%. Study results and caveats: Expansion in blood of tumor-derived TCR clones was seen after radiotherapy plus ipilimumab.

About this clone: What it binds is not known.

Trimming took 5 bases from V and 1 from J, leaving 19 bases between them. The V gene's germline CDR1 is SGHRS and CDR2 YFSETQ. The CDR3 length is 17 residues. Produced via immunoSEQ multiplex PCR; TCRdb's table is partial and in-frame only. This repertoire shows tens of thousands of clones, 77% found once; its top ten account for 3.5% to 4%. This TCR came from a human donor with non-small cell lung cancer who had a partial response to radiotherapy plus ipilimumab. The material was peripheral blood, obtained from a patient treated with radiotherapy plus ipilimumab. This sequence joins TRBV5-1 and TRBJ1-5; D might be TRBD1 (6 bases). The CDR3, as DNA: TGCGCCAGCAGAAGGAACGGACAGAAGGAAAGCAATCAGCCCCAGCATTTT. It encodes CASRRNGQKESNQPQHF.